The 32 T cell receptor beta chains below come from one sample, sequenced in a study of blood T cell repertoires in COVID-19. TCRdb's table, derived via immunoSEQ multiplex PCR, lists solely in-frame clones and lacks some. Of approximately 310,000 clones in the sample, approximately 85% were seen once. Sample: PBMCs or T cells enriched from blood (not recorded which). The source of these receptors is a man between 25 and 39 years old who had recovered from COVID-19.

For the CDR3, the DNA is TGCGCCAGCAGCCAACCCGGGACAGGGGAAGGCTACACCTTC. Translation gives CASSQPGTGEGYTF. This chain uses TRBV4-1 with TRBJ1-2; 10 bases agree with TRBD1. The germline V gene has CDR1 MGHRA and CDR2 YSYEKL. V trimming: 2 bases; J trimming: 8 bases; junction bases outside the gene matches: 5. The CDR3 has 14 amino acids.

The chain recombines TRBV12-3 or TRBV12-4 with TRBJ2-1; maybe TRBD2 (5 bases). The CDR3 is 11 amino acids. V gave up 4 bases and J gave up 14 bases, with 12 bases separating them. The CDR3 nucleotides are TGTGCCAGCAGTTCTGGACTGAGGGAGTTCTTC. Protein: CASSSGLREFF.

The CDR3 DNA reads as TGTGCCAGCAGACCACAGATGAACACTGAAGCTTTCTTT. As protein: CASRPQMNTEAFF. The chain recombines TRBV7-9 with TRBJ1-1; D not certain. The germline V gene encodes CDR1 SEHNR and CDR2 FQNEAQ (reference sequence). V gave up 6 bases and J gave up 0 bases, with 8 bases separating them. This CDR3 has 13 residues.

A single count supports this clone. V and J are TRBV4-1 and TRBJ1-3; 8 bases are shared with TRBD1. V gave up 0 bases and J gave up 3 bases; unmatched junction bases: 1. This CDR3 comprises 15 residues. Germline V gene sequence: CDR1 MGHRA, CDR2 YSYEKL. As DNA, the CDR3 is TGCGCCAGCAGCCAAGAGGACAGGGTTGGAAACACCATATATTTT. It encodes CASSQEDRVGNTIYF.

The chain carries TRBV5-1 and TRBJ2-6; D unresolved. The ends were cut back, 4 bases at V and 2 bases at J, with 13 bases in the middle. The CDR3 totals 16 residues. The germline CDR1 and CDR2 sequences are SGHRS and YFSETQ. The CDR3 nucleotides are TGCGCCAGCAGCCAATCCGCCAGCGCTGGGGCCAACGTCCTGACTTTC. It yields the protein CASSQSASAGANVLTF.

V gene TRBV4-2 combines with J gene TRBJ2-1; a weak D match, TRBD1 (6 bases). Germline V gives CDR1 LGHNA, CDR2 YNFKEQ. This CDR3 is 16 amino acids long. V was cut by 5 bases and J by 4 bases, with 18 bases left in between. The CDR3 spells CASSLAGTPGYNEQFF. In nucleotides, the CDR3 is TGTGCCAGCAGCTTAGCCGGGACACCAGGTTACAATGAGCAGTTCTTC.

This chain links TRBV13 with TRBJ1-5; D unclear. Germline lookup yields CDR1 PRHDT and CDR2 FYEKMQ (reference sequence). Deletions cut 0 bases from V and 5 bases from J, with 8 bases between. The CDR3 length is 14 residues. CDR3 in DNA: TGTGCCAGCAGCTTAGGCAGAATTGATCAGCCCCAGCATTTT. The encoded protein is CASSLGRIDQPQHF.

V is TRBV5-4 and J is TRBJ2-2; 7 bases align to TRBD1. J lost 6 bases, V lost 0 bases, and 5 bases had no gene match. Germline V gene lookup returns CDR1 SGHNT and CDR2 YYREEE (reference sequence). The length of the CDR3 is 15 residues. This CDR3 is CASSLGAGGPGELFF. CDR3 DNA: TGTGCCAGCAGCTTGGGGGCAGGGGGTCCCGGGGAGCTGTTTTTT.

V gene TRBV6-2 or TRBV6-3 combines with J gene TRBJ1-5; a possible D gene is TRBD1 (5 bases). This CDR3 spans 16 amino acids. With 5 bases removed from V and 2 bases from J, the gap between germline ends came to 16 bases. Germline loops: CDR1 MNHEY, CDR2 SVGEGT. The CDR3 reads CASSVLSRQRNQPQHF. The CDR3 nucleotides read TGTGCCAGCAGTGTATTAAGCCGACAGCGCAATCAGCCCCAGCATTTT.

V is TRBV7-2 and J is TRBJ2-7; tentative D call: TRBD1 (5 bases). CDR3 length equals 15 residues. V was cut by 1 base and J by 2 bases, with 12 bases left in between. Germline CDR1 is SGHTA and CDR2 is FQGNSA. CDR3 sequence (DNA): TGTGCCAGCAGCTTAGGCCTGGGGCCCACCTACGAGCAGTACTTC. Protein product: CASSLGLGPTYEQYF.

The rearrangement links TRBV10-2 to TRBJ2-3, with TRBD2 matching over 9 bases. Germline V CDR1 and CDR2: WSHSY, SAAADI. J was trimmed by 6 bases and V by 0 bases; bases with no gene match: 19. The CDR3 consists of 20 residues. The CDR3 sequence: CASSESTRGSGGLPRDTQYF. DNA of the CDR3: TGCGCCAGCAGTGAGTCGACTCGGGGTAGCGGGGGCCTACCTCGGGATACGCAGTATTTT.

The V gene is TRBV5-1, the J gene TRBJ1-3, with unresolved D. This CDR3 region has 16 residues. Germline V gene data show CDR1 as SGHRS and CDR2 as YFSETQ. Trimming stripped 3 bases from V and 0 bases from J, with 13 bases between. As DNA, the CDR3 is TGCGCCAGCAGCTCGGGAAACAGCCGCTCTGGAAACACCATATATTTT. Its translation is CASSSGNSRSGNTIYF. The full variable domain, rest sourced from reference TRBV5-1 and TRBJ1-3, is KAGVTQTPRYLIKTRGQQVTLSCSPISGHRSVSWYQQTPGQGLQFLFEYFSETQRNKGNFPGRFSGRQFSNSRSEMNVSTLELGDSALYLCASSSGNSRSGNTIYFGEGSWLTVV.

This clone was observed a single time. The chain combines TRBV12-3 or TRBV12-4 with TRBJ2-3; D unresolved. The CDR3 is 10 residues long. Between the trimmed V and J ends, which lost 10 bases and 6 bases, there was a span of 8 bases. The DNA of the CDR3 is TGTGCCATCAGATCGGATACGCAGTATTTT. Amino acids: CAIRSDTQYF.

This chain joins TRBV6-5 and TRBJ1-5; TRBD1 matches 7 bases. Trimming at V came to 4 bases and at J to 11 bases, leaving 11 bases not matched to a gene. The CDR3 covers 14 residues. The germline V gene has CDR1 MNHEY and CDR2 SVGAGI. The CDR3 sequence is CASSSREGAQSQHF. The CDR3 DNA is TGTGCCAGCAGTTCCCGCGAGGGGGCCCAGTCCCAGCATTTT.

V and J are TRBV3-1 (or the pseudogene TRBV3-2) and TRBJ2-5; 9 positions match TRBD2. CDR1 and CDR2 (germline): LGHDT, YNNKEL (reference sequence). This CDR3 spans 15 amino acids. The trim removed 1 base at V and 5 bases at J, leaving 5 bases unmatched. The CDR3 nucleotides read TGTGCCAGCAGCCAAGGCGTAGCGGGGGACGAGACCCAGTACTTC. This encodes CASSQGVAGDETQYF.

J is TRBJ1-1 and V is TRBV6-2 or TRBV6-3, with TRBD1 matching 9 bases. This CDR3 comprises 13 residues. The germline V gene has CDR1 MNHEY and CDR2 SVGEGT. Losses at the gene ends were 5 bases for V and 4 bases for J; bases not matched to a gene: 2. The CDR3 nucleotides read TGTGCCAGCAGTGGGGGACAGGGCACTGAAGCTTTCTTT. Translation: CASSGGQGTEAFF.

For the CDR3, the DNA is TGTGCCAGCTCGCGGTGGTATACCTCTGGAAACACCATATATTTT. Translated, it gives CASSRWYTSGNTIYF. J is TRBJ1-3 and V is TRBV6-5; no clear D gene. Between the trimmed V and J ends, which lost 8 bases and 0 bases, there was a span of 14 bases. CDR1 and CDR2 (germline): MNHEY, SVGAGI. The CDR3 is 15 residues long.

This rearrangement joins TRBV10-3 to TRBJ1-6, with 7 bases fitting TRBD1. The CDR3 has 15 amino acids. V gave up 7 bases and J gave up 1 base; unmatched junction bases: 4. CDR1 is ENHRY and CDR2 is SYGVKD in the germline V gene. The CDR3 sequence: CAIKEGASYNSPLHF. As DNA, the CDR3 is TGTGCCATCAAGGAGGGGGCATCCTATAATTCACCCCTCCACTTT.

The chain carries TRBV19 and TRBJ1-5; 11 bases are a match to TRBD1. There are 14 residues in the CDR3. Germline CDR1 and CDR2: LNHDA and SQIVND (reference sequence). V lost 9 bases, J lost 6 bases, and 7 bases stayed unmatched. The CDR3 protein is CASLDRGLVQPQHF. Written as DNA, the CDR3 is TGTGCCAGCCTGGACAGGGGGCTGGTTCAGCCCCAGCATTTT. Full variable domain (remainder filled in from reference TRBV19 and TRBJ1-5): DGGITQSPKYLFRKEGQNVTLSCEQNLNHDAMYWYRQDPGQGLRLIYYSQIVNDFQKGDIAEGYSVSREKKESFPLTVTSAQKNPTAFYLCASLDRGLVQPQHFGDGTRLSIL.

This clone was recorded once. This rearrangement joins TRBV15 to TRBJ1-2; D gene uncertain. CDR3 size: 15 residues. V was trimmed by 0 bases and J by 1 base, leaving 9 bases between them. Per germline, CDR1 LNHNV and CDR2 YYDKDF (reference sequence). CDR3 bases: TGTGCCACCAGCAGAGATCTTGAGGTTAACTATGGCTACACCTTC. Translation: CATSRDLEVNYGYTF.

Only a few counts were recorded for this clone. The chain joins TRBV27 to TRBJ2-3; 9 bases match TRBD2. Germline V CDR1 and CDR2: MNHEY, SMNVEV (reference sequence). Unmatched junction bases numbered 9, after V lost 9 bases and J lost 2 bases. The CDR3 covers 15 residues. DNA for the CDR3: TGTGCCAGTAAGAGCGGCGGGGGGGCCACAGATACGCAGTATTTT. This encodes CASKSGGGATDTQYF.

The count of this clone is one. The rearrangement joins TRBV7-9 to TRBJ2-7; no reliable D call. Germline V gene lookup returns CDR1 SEHNR and CDR2 FQNEAQ (reference sequence). CDR3 length: 14 residues. Trimming took off 2 bases at V and 1 base at J, with 9 bases between the two ends. The CDR3 here is CASSLPRRSYEQYF. Written as DNA, the CDR3 is TGTGCCAGCAGCTTACCCCGCAGATCCTACGAGCAGTACTTC.

The CDR3 protein is CASRDINEKLFF. The CDR3 nucleotides are TGTGCCAGCAGGGACATTAATGAAAAACTGTTTTTT. The V gene is TRBV2, the J gene TRBJ1-4; the D gene is possibly TRBD1 (5 bases). From germline, CDR1 is SNHLY and CDR2 FYNNEI. Trimming pared 6 bases from V and 4 bases from J, leaving 6 bases between. The CDR3 has 12 residues. Full variable domain (missing parts from reference TRBV2 and TRBJ1-4): EPEVTQTPSHQVTQMGQEVILRCVPISNHLYFYWYRQILGQKVEFLVSFYNNEISEKSEIFDDQFSVERPDGSNFTLKIRSTKLEDSAMYFCASRDINEKLFFGSGTQLSVL.

The chain links TRBV7-2 to TRBJ2-3, with 7 bases fitting TRBD2. The CDR3 loop spans 15 amino acids. From germline, CDR1 is SGHTA and CDR2 FQGNSA. V lost 5 bases to trimming and J lost 4 bases; unmatched junction nucleotides: 9. Here the CDR3 reads CASSPGLVLSDTQYF. The CDR3 DNA is TGTGCCAGCAGCCCTGGACTAGTACTCTCAGATACGCAGTATTTT.

This sequence joins TRBV3-1 (or the pseudogene TRBV3-2) and TRBJ2-3, with 11 bases identical to TRBD2. With V trimmed by 3 bases and J by 6 bases, 11 bases remained unmatched. The CDR3 is made up of 17 amino acids. Germline CDR1 reads LGHDT; CDR2 reads YNNKEL (reference sequence). CDR3 DNA: TGTGCCAGCAGCCACACCTTTAGCGGGGGGGCAGTTGATACGCAGTATTTT. Translating it yields CASSHTFSGGAVDTQYF.

The V call is TRBV3-1 (or the pseudogene TRBV3-2), the J call TRBJ1-1; possible D gene TRBD1, 5 bases. Germline loops: CDR1 LGHDT, CDR2 YNNKEL (reference sequence). The CDR3 covers 15 residues. Trimming shortened V by 4 bases and J by 7 bases, and 19 bases separated the two germline ends. The CDR3 loop reads CASSPSFGGGGEAFF. The CDR3 DNA sequence: TGTGCCAGCAGCCCTTCCTTCGGTGGGGGGGGTGAAGCTTTCTTT.

The V gene is TRBV6-4, the J gene TRBJ2-3; unclear D gene. V lost 3 bases and J lost 1, with 8 bases in between. Germline CDR1 is MRHNA and CDR2 is SNTAGT. This CDR3 has 14 residues. The DNA for the CDR3 is TGTGCCAGCAGTGAATCGGTCGGCACAGATACGCAGTATTTT. It specifies CASSESVGTDTQYF.

The chain carries TRBV6-6 and TRBJ2-2, with a tentative D call TRBD1 (6 bases). The V end lost 0 bases, the J end lost 6 bases, and 14 bases lay between the germline ends. This CDR3 contains 16 residues. CDR1 and CDR2 from the germline V gene are MNHNY and SVGAGI (reference sequence). Written as DNA, the CDR3 is TGTGCCAGCAGTTACTCAGTCAGGGGAATCGCCGGGGAGCTGTTTTTT. Its protein is CASSYSVRGIAGELFF.

The rearrangement links TRBV15 to TRBJ2-3, with 7 bases matching TRBD2. V gave up 6 bases and J gave up 0 bases; unmatched junction bases: 9. The CDR3 is made up of 16 amino acids. Germline lookup yields CDR1 LNHNV and CDR2 YYDKDF (reference sequence). The CDR3 DNA sequence: TGTGCCACCAGTATGCTAGCGGTGACTAGCACAGATACGCAGTATTTT. It codes for CATSMLAVTSTDTQYF.

The rearrangement uses TRBV13 and TRBJ2-7; D is unclear. V was pared by 2 bases and J by 4 bases, with 6 bases between. The CDR3 has 12 residues. From germline, CDR1 is PRHDT and CDR2 FYEKMQ (reference sequence). The CDR3 sequence: CASSLKAYEQYF. The CDR3 DNA reads TGTGCCAGCAGCTTAAAAGCGTACGAGCAGTACTTC.

The V gene is TRBV29-1, the J gene TRBJ1-1, with 7 bases that match TRBD1. The germline gives CDR1 SQVTM, CDR2 ANQGSEA. Losses at the gene ends were 8 bases for V and 10 bases for J; bases not matched to a gene: 10. This CDR3 contains 11 residues. CDR3 loop: CSSSHTGAAFF. In DNA form, the CDR3 reads TGCAGCTCATCTCATACAGGGGCAGCTTTCTTT. Filled out from reference TRBV29-1 and TRBJ1-1, the complete variable domain reads SAVISQKPSRDICQRGTSLTIQCQVDSQVTMMFWYRQQPGQSLTLIATANQGSEATYESGFVIDKFPISRPNLTFSTLTVSNMSPEDSSIYLCSSSHTGAAFFGQGTRLTVV.

This chain links TRBV6-5 with TRBJ1-2, with TRBD1 matching 8 bases. From germline, CDR1 is MNHEY and CDR2 SVGAGI. This CDR3 spans 15 amino acids. V lost 6 bases to trimming and J lost 4 bases; unmatched junction nucleotides: 10. The CDR3, as DNA: TGTGCCAGCAGCCTATTCCGGGACAGGTCCTATGGCTACACCTTC. Translating it yields CASSLFRDRSYGYTF.